This is a list of T cell receptor beta chains from one sample in a study of blood T cell repertoires in COVID-19. Repertoires were generated with immunoSEQ multiplex PCR, while TCRdb's copy carries only in-frame clones and drops some. The sample consists of roughly 100,000 clones, roughly 76% of them appearing once. Sequenced input: peripheral blood. The receptors were gathered from a man aged 80 or over with COVID-19, enrolled during active disease. Both conserved end residues are part of each CDR3. Each record gives: J gene, D gene, clone size, V gene, CDR3 DNA, CDR3 protein. D genes are given only for firm matches. Where a row states a size, it is once, few, many or the class of an expanded clone; other rows omit it.

>TRBJ2-7|TRBD1|-|TRBV4-2
TGTGCCAGCAGCCAAGCCTCGGACAGGGGGGGATACGAGCAGTACTTC
CASSQASDRGGYEQYF
>TRBJ2-7|-|few|TRBV10-1
TGCGCCAACGCCCTCTCTAGGGAGCAGTACTTC
CANALSREQYF
>TRBJ2-2|TRBD1|few|TRBV13
TGTGCCAGCAGCTTAGAAGGGGGCGCAGGCGGGGAGCTGTTTTTT
CASSLEGGAGGELFF
>TRBJ1-6|-|once|TRBV7-9
TGTGCCAGCAGCCCCGGGGGGTCCTATAATTCACCCCTCCACTTT
CASSPGGSYNSPLHF
>TRBJ2-3|TRBD2|-|TRBV4-3
TGCGCCAGCAGCCCCTTAGCGGGGGGCACAGATACGCAGTATTTT
CASSPLAGGTDTQYF
>TRBJ1-4|-|-|TRBV5-1
TGCGCCAGCAGCTTAGAGGGGACAAAGGATGAAAAACTGTTTTTT
CASSLEGTKDEKLFF
>TRBJ1-2|-|-|TRBV28
TGTGCCAGCACCTTAGGGGCAGGCACGTACTATGGCTACACCTTC
CASTLGAGTYYGYTF
>TRBJ2-1|-|-|TRBV27
TGTGCCAGCAGTTCCGGGACACCATACAATGAGCAGTTCTTC
CASSSGTPYNEQFF
>TRBJ2-1|TRBD2|-|TRBV10-2
TGCGCCAGCAGTGACCGCCGAGGGACTAGCGGCTCCTACAATGAGCAGTTCTTC
CASSDRRGTSGSYNEQFF
>TRBJ1-5|-|once|TRBV27
TGTGCCAGCAGTTTGGCGGTGTCTCAGCCCCAGCATTTT
CASSLAVSQPQHF
>TRBJ2-7|-|few|TRBV5-1
TGCGCCAGCAGCTTGGTTACAGCGGACGAGCAGTACTTC
CASSLVTADEQYF
>TRBJ2-7|TRBD2|-|TRBV20-1
TGCTGTGCTTGTGGGGGAGGCGGGGGGTACGAGCAGTACTTC
CCACGGGGGYEQYF
>TRBJ1-5|TRBD1|once|TRBV7-8
TGTGCCAGCAGCTCATCAGACAGGGGCCAGCCCCAGCATTTT
CASSSSDRGQPQHF
>TRBJ2-7|-|once|TRBV6-6
TGTGCCAGCAGAAATAGCGGAGCGCGAGACGAGCAGTACTTC
CASRNSGARDEQYF
>TRBJ2-7|-|-|TRBV11-2
TGTGCCAGCAGCCCGAGGACTGCATCCTACGAGCAGTACTTC
CASSPRTASYEQYF
>TRBJ2-5|-|-|TRBV28
TGTGCCAGCAGAAAAAGTTTCTTTCAGGGGCTGTGGGAGACCCAGTACTTC
CASRKSFFQGLWETQYF
>TRBJ2-3|TRBD2|once|TRBV29-1
TGCAGCGTAACGAGCCTAGATAGCGGGAGAGGTGCAGATACGCAGTATTTT
CSVTSLDSGRGADTQYF
>TRBJ2-1|TRBD2|-|TRBV29-1
TGCAGCGTGCGAGCTCTAGCGGGCTCCTACAATGAGCAGTTCTTC
CSVRALAGSYNEQFF
>TRBJ1-5|-|-|TRBV7-2
TGTGCCAGCAGCCCCGGACTAGACAATCAGCCCCAGCATTTT
CASSPGLDNQPQHF
>TRBJ2-7|TRBD2|-|TRBV2
TGTGCCAGCCAGGGACTAGCGGGAGTAGGGGAGCAGTACTTC
CASQGLAGVGEQYF
>TRBJ2-2|-|-|TRBV9
TGTGCCAGCAGGCCGTTGAGGAACACCGGGGAGCTGTTTTTT
CASRPLRNTGELFF
>TRBJ2-1|TRBD1|-|TRBV11-1
TGTGCCAGCAGCTTCACCGGGACAGGGGGTTACAATGAGCAGTTCTTC
CASSFTGTGGYNEQFF
>TRBJ2-2|-|-|TRBV27
TGTGCCAGCAGTTTAGGCAGGGGGGCCGGGGAGCTGTTTTTT
CASSLGRGAGELFF
>TRBJ1-5|TRBD1|-|TRBV6-1
TGTGCCAGCAGTGAAGAGAGGGGGACAGTCAGCAATCAGCCCCAGCATTTT
CASSEERGTVSNQPQHF
>TRBJ2-3|-|-|TRBV29-1
TGCAGCGTTGAAGCTCGGGGCACAGATACGCAGTATTTT
CSVEARGTDTQYF
>TRBJ2-5|-|once|TRBV7-2
TGTGCCAGCAGCGAAACTAGCAGCGCGACCCAGTACTTC
CASSETSSATQYF
>TRBJ1-2|TRBD1|-|TRBV10-3
TGTGCCATCACTCCGGGACAGGGGAACTATGGCTACACCTTC
CAITPGQGNYGYTF
>TRBJ2-3|-|-|TRBV4-3
TGCGCCAGCAGGGGCAGGGATACGCAGTATTTT
CASRGRDTQYF
>TRBJ2-7|TRBD1|-|TRBV7-8
TGTGCCAGCAGCCCCCGCCGGGACAGAACCTACGAGCAGTACTTC
CASSPRRDRTYEQYF
>TRBJ2-2|-|-|TRBV4-3
TGCGCCAGCAGCCCGGGTCCGTGGTCCGGGGAGCTGTTTTTT
CASSPGPWSGELFF
>TRBJ2-2|TRBD2|-|TRBV9
TGTGCCAGCAGCTCCTCTAGCGGGGGGCGTTTCGGGGAGCTGTTTTTT
CASSSSSGGRFGELFF